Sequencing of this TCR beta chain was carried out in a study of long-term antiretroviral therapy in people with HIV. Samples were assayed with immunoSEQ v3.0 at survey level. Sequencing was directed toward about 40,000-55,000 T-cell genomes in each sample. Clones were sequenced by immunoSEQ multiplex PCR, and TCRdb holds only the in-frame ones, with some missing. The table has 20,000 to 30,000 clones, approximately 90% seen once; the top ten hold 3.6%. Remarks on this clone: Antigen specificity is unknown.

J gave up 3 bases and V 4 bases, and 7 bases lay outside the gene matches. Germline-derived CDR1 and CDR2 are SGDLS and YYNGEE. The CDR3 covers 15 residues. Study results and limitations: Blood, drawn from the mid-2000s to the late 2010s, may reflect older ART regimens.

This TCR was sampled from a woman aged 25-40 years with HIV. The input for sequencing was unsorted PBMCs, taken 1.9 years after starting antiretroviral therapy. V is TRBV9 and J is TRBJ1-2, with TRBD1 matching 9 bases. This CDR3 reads CASSRRGQGDYGYTF. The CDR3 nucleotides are TGTGCCAGCAGCCGTCGGGGACAGGGTGACTATGGCTACACCTTC.